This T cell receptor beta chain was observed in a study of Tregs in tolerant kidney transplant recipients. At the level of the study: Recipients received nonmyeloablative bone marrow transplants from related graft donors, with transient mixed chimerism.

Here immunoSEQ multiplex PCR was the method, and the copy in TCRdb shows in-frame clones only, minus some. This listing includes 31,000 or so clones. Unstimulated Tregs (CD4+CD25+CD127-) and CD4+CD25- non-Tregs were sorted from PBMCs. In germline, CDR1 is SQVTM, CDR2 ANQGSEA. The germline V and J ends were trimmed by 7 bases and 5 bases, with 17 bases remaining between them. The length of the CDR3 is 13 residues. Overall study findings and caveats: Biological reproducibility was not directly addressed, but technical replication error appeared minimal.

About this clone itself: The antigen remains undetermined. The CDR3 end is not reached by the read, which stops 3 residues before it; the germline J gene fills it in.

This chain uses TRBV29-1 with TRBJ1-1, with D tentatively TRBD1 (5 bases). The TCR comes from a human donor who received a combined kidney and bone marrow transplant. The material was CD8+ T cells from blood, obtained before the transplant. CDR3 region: CSATQGFLTEAFF. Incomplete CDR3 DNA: TGCAGCGCCACGCAGGGTTTCTTAACTGAA.